A selection of T cell receptor beta chains follows, all from one sample in a study of T cell changes during pregnancy in multiple sclerosis. The protocol was immunoSEQ multiplex PCR, while the TCRdb copy is restricted to in-frame clones and leaves out a portion. Of 55,000 to 95,000 clones listed, roughly 92% are singletons. Here the sequenced sample was peripheral blood, taken in the second trimester of pregnancy. The receptors were gathered from a female donor in good health, enrolled as a control in a pregnancy study. The CDR3 runs from the conserved cysteine through the conserved F or W. Each record gives: clone size, V gene, D gene, J gene, CDR3 length, CDR3 protein, CDR3 DNA. A D gene is named only where the DNA matches it firmly. Clone size is not always given. Where it is, it says once, few, many or a class for expanded clones.

NA,TRBV30,TRBD1,TRBJ2-2,15,CAWRRGTVNTGELFF,TGTGCCTGGAGACGAGGGACAGTGAACACCGGGGAGCTGTTTTTT
NA,TRBV6-4,NA,TRBJ1-6,14,CAGPTNRPTPPLHF,TGTGCCGGTCCTACTAACAGGCCGACCCCACCCCTCCACTTT
NA,TRBV9,TRBD1,TRBJ1-1,17,CASSVGGTVRVNTEAFF,TGTGCCAGCAGCGTAGGAGGGACAGTAAGGGTGAACACTGAAGCTTTCTTT
NA,TRBV7-3,NA,TRBJ1-1,14,CASSLQGGGTEAFF,TGTGCCAGCAGCCTCCAGGGAGGGGGCACTGAAGCTTTCTTT
NA,TRBV7-6,NA,TRBJ2-7,13,CASSLALRDEQYF,TGTGCCAGCAGCTTAGCGCTGAGGGACGAGCAGTACTTC
NA,TRBV7-2,TRBD1,TRBJ1-5,15,CASSKGQGSNQPQHF,TGTGCCAGCAGCAAGGGACAGGGCAGCAATCAGCCCCAGCATTTT
NA,TRBV28,TRBD1,TRBJ1-6,16,CATSWTGSSYNSPLHF,TGTGCCACCAGTTGGACAGGGAGCTCCTATAATTCACCCCTCCACTTT
NA,TRBV5-1,NA,TRBJ1-2,15,CASSLVVDSYYGYTF,TGCGCCAGCAGCTTGGTAGTGGACAGCTACTATGGCTACACCTTC
NA,TRBV28,TRBD1,TRBJ2-7,15,CASSWARQGLYEQYF,TGTGCCAGCAGTTGGGCGAGACAGGGGCTTTACGAGCAGTACTTC
NA,TRBV30,NA,TRBJ1-4,11,CASPGEGKLFF,TGTGCCTCCCCCGGGGAGGGGAAACTGTTTTTT
NA,TRBV7-9,NA,TRBJ1-2,14,CASSPGRGQLGYTF,TGTGCCAGCAGCCCTGGGAGGGGCCAACTTGGCTACACCTTC
once,TRBV19,TRBD1,TRBJ1-2,15,CASSILYSGQIGYTF,TGTGCCAGTAGTATATTATACTCGGGACAGATTGGCTACACCTTC
NA,TRBV25-1,NA,TRBJ1-6,16,CASREDTGTYNSPLHF,TGTGCCAGCAGGGAAGATACAGGGACCTATAATTCACCCCTCCACTTT
NA,TRBV7-2,TRBD1,TRBJ2-1,12,CASSATGDEQFF,TGTGCCAGCAGCGCTACAGGGGATGAGCAGTTCTTC
once,TRBV19,TRBD2,TRBJ2-2,15,CASSAPGLGAGELFF,TGTGCCAGTAGTGCCCCGGGACTAGGAGCCGGGGAGCTGTTTTTT
few,TRBV4-3,NA,TRBJ2-7,17,CASSQAYLTGNSYEQYF,TGCGCCAGCAGCCAAGCTTATTTAACAGGGAATTCCTACGAGCAGTACTTC
NA,TRBV2,TRBD1,TRBJ1-4,16,CASSVGTGDSDEKLFF,TGTGCCAGCAGTGTTGGGACAGGGGATTCGGATGAAAAACTGTTTTTT
NA,TRBV5-4,TRBD1,TRBJ2-3,15,CASSLMGQGRPLQYF,TGTGCCAGCAGCTTGATGGGACAGGGGAGGCCATTACAGTATTTT
NA,TRBV7-7,TRBD2,TRBJ2-1,17,CASSLDPGGSSYNEQFF,TGTGCTAGCAGCTTAGATCCTGGCGGGAGCTCCTACAATGAGCAGTTCTTC
NA,TRBV5-8,NA,TRBJ1-5,13,CASSFQGYQPQHF,TGTGCCAGCAGCTTTCAGGGGTATCAGCCCCAGCATTTT
once,TRBV18,NA,TRBJ1-2,17,CASSPPVGTTIWYGYTF,TGTGCCAGCTCACCACCAGTAGGGACTACTATTTGGTATGGCTACACCTTC
NA,TRBV5-5,NA,TRBJ1-1,15,CASSLAAAVNTEAFF,TGTGCCAGCAGCTTGGCAGCGGCCGTGAACACTGAAGCTTTCTTT
NA,TRBV7-9,NA,TRBJ1-2,13,CASSKAGDGGYTF,TGTGCCAGCAGCAAAGCGGGGGACGGCGGCTACACCTTC
NA,TRBV30,TRBD2,TRBJ2-1,12,CASSGGDNEQFF,TGTGCCTCGAGCGGGGGGGACAATGAGCAGTTCTTC
NA,TRBV29-1,NA,TRBJ2-2,13,CSVLKGYSGELFF,TGCAGCGTTCTTAAGGGGTACAGCGGGGAGCTGTTTTTT
NA,TRBV19,NA,TRBJ1-5,12,CASSNPAGTLHF,TGTGCCAGTAGTAACCCCGCGGGTACTCTGCATTTT
NA,TRBV2,NA,TRBJ2-2,16,CASRDTGLGASGELFF,TGTGCCAGCAGGGATACAGGGCTCGGGGCATCCGGGGAGCTGTTTTTT
once,TRBV5-4,NA,TRBJ2-5,16,CASSLRVGGPQETQYF,TGTGCCAGCAGCTTGAGAGTCGGTGGGCCCCAAGAGACCCAGTACTTC
NA,TRBV2,NA,TRBJ1-2,14,CASSATGTFYGYTF,TGTGCCAGCAGTGCTACGGGGACTTTCTATGGCTACACCTTC
NA,TRBV29-1,NA,TRBJ2-2,12,CSGAGYTGELFF,TGCAGCGGGGCAGGTTACACCGGGGAGCTGTTTTTT
NA,TRBV14,NA,TRBJ1-1,13,CASSPDLGTEAFF,TGTGCCAGCAGCCCGGACTTGGGGACTGAAGCTTTCTTT
NA,TRBV2,TRBD1,TRBJ1-1,15,CASREVDRGSAEAFF,TGTGCCAGCAGGGAGGTGGACAGGGGAAGTGCTGAAGCTTTCTTT
NA,TRBV6-5,TRBD2,TRBJ2-3,14,CASSDGGMPDTQYF,TGTGCCAGCAGTGACGGGGGGATGCCAGATACGCAGTATTTT
NA,TRBV7-9,TRBD1,TRBJ1-2,14,CASSPGQGIDGYTF,TGTGCCAGCAGCCCGGGACAGGGAATTGATGGCTACACCTTC
few,TRBV23-1,NA,TRBJ2-4,17,CASSHGLNHVAKNIQYF,TGCGCCAGCAGTCATGGCCTGAACCACGTAGCCAAAAACATTCAGTACTTC
NA,TRBV5-4,TRBD1,TRBJ2-7,16,CASSQRNPGQNYEQYF,TGTGCCAGCAGCCAAAGAAACCCGGGACAGAACTACGAGCAGTACTTC